This passage covers 26 T cell receptor beta chains from one sample sequenced in a study of graft-versus-host responses after intestinal transplantation. These receptors' targets are unknown. Profiling relied on immunoSEQ multiplex PCR, and the TCRdb table lists in-frame clones only, not all of them. The sample shows about 120,000 clones, 90% to 95% of them seen only once. The material was unstimulated CD4+ T cells sorted from spleen or lymph node cells, obtained before intestinal transplant. The receptors come from a human donor who received an intestinal transplant.

This chain connects TRBV19 to TRBJ2-5; TRBD2 matches 8 bases. Germline V gene data show CDR1 as LNHDA and CDR2 as SQIVND (reference sequence). The CDR3 has 16 amino acids. Losses at the gene ends were 0 bases for V and 5 bases for J; bases not matched to a gene: 8. Here the CDR3 reads CASSIDPGGRRETQYF. The CDR3 nucleotides are TGTGCCAGTAGTATAGATCCGGGCGGGAGGAGGGAGACCCAGTACTTC.

The rearrangement uses TRBV10-1 and TRBJ2-1; D perhaps matches TRBD1 (6 bases). V lost 0 bases and J 8 bases, leaving 11 bases between the germline ends. The length of the CDR3 is 14 residues. The germline V gene has CDR1 WNHNN and CDR2 SYGVQD (reference sequence). The CDR3 reads CASSESWTVDEQFF. For the CDR3, the DNA is TGCGCCAGCAGTGAGTCTTGGACAGTCGATGAGCAGTTCTTC.

The chain is built from TRBV27 and TRBJ2-1; no clear D. In germline, CDR1 is MNHEY, CDR2 SMNVEV (reference sequence). There are 13 residues in the CDR3. V lost 0 bases and J 10 bases, leaving 10 bases between the germline ends. This CDR3 reads CASSLSPGLEQFF. DNA of the CDR3: TGTGCCAGCAGTTTATCACCCGGGCTCGAGCAGTTCTTC.

This clone was observed once. The chain joins TRBV11-2 to TRBJ2-1, with no clear D. The V end was cut by 3 bases, the J end by 7 bases, with 10 bases between. The CDR3 length is 13 residues. The germline gives CDR1 SGHAT, CDR2 FQNNGV. CDR3 nucleotide sequence: TGTGCCAGCAGCTTCACTCGCAGGAATGAGCAGTTCTTC. Translating gives CASSFTRRNEQFF. Looking up the rest from reference TRBV11-2 and TRBJ2-1 gives the full variable domain: EAGVAQSPRYKIIEKRQSVAFWCNPISGHATLYWYQQILGQGPKLLIQFQNNGVVDDSQLPKDRFSAERLKGVDSTLKIQPAKLEDSAVYLCASSFTRRNEQFFGPGTRLTVL.

This clone was detected once. V gene TRBV19 combines with J gene TRBJ2-7, with 8 bases fitting TRBD2. After removal of 3 bases from V and 0 bases from J, the junction contained 4 bases not matched to a gene. Germline V CDR1 and CDR2: LNHDA, SQIVND (reference sequence). The CDR3 sequence is 15 residues long. CDR3 DNA sequence: TGTGCCAGTAGTATGGCAGGGACTAGCTCCTACGAGCAGTACTTC. Protein product: CASSMAGTSSYEQYF.

This chain links TRBV28 with TRBJ2-7; no clear D. The length of the CDR3 is 11 residues. V dropped 8 bases and J dropped 2 bases, with 7 bases sitting between them. CDR1 is MDHEN, CDR2 SYDVKM, per germline. The CDR3 is CASDGAYEQYF. The CDR3 coding sequence is TGTGCCAGCGACGGCGCCTACGAGCAGTACTTC.

This clone has a single count. The rearrangement joins TRBV7-9 to TRBJ1-2; maybe TRBD1 (5 bases). The germline CDR1 and CDR2 sequences are SEHNR and FQNEAQ (reference sequence). This CDR3 is 16 amino acids long. V lost 3 bases and J lost 0, with 14 bases in between. The CDR3 spells CASSFGRGLSNYGYTF. CDR3 nucleotides: TGTGCCAGCAGCTTTGGGAGGGGCCTTTCTAACTATGGCTACACCTTC.

The genes are TRBV10-1 and TRBJ2-3, with TRBD2 matching 12 bases. Germline CDR1 and CDR2: WNHNN and SYGVQD (reference sequence). V lost 0 bases, J lost 5 bases, and 6 bases stayed unmatched. The CDR3 contains 17 residues. CDR3 bases: TGCGCCAGCAGTGAGTCAGGACTAGCGGGGAGGGGAGATACGCAGTATTTT. It yields the protein CASSESGLAGRGDTQYF.

V and J are TRBV7-9 and TRBJ2-7, with 7 bases identical to TRBD2. The CDR3 has 14 amino acids. Trimming at V came to 1 base and at J to 3 bases, leaving 3 bases not matched to a gene. Germline assignment: CDR1 SEHNR and CDR2 FQNEAQ (reference sequence). CDR3 loop: CASSLGLAYYEQYF. DNA of the CDR3: TGTGCCAGCAGCTTAGGACTAGCTTACTACGAGCAGTACTTC. Supplemented by reference TRBV7-9 and TRBJ2-7, the full variable domain reads DTGVSQNPRHKITKRGQNVTFRCDPISEHNRLYWYRQTLGQGPEFLTYFQNEAQLEKSRLLSDRFSAERPKGSFSTLEIQRTEQGDSAMYLCASSLGLAYYEQYFGPGTRLTVT.

The chain employs TRBV6-6 and TRBJ1-4; perhaps TRBD1 as D (5 bases). The CDR3 has 16 amino acids. Looked up from germline, CDR1 is MNHNY and CDR2 is SVGAGI (reference sequence). V was shortened by 2 bases and J by 6 bases, with 16 bases between the two germline ends. DNA for the CDR3: TGTGCCAGCAGTTACGTTTGGGGCGTCCGCTATGAAAAACTGTTTTTT. Protein product: CASSYVWGVRYEKLFF.

The V gene is TRBV20-1, the J gene TRBJ1-2; D is unclear. Germline V gene lookup returns CDR1 DFQATT and CDR2 SNEGSKA (reference sequence). The length of the CDR3 is 11 residues. With 5 bases removed from V and 13 bases from J, the gap between germline ends came to 17 bases. The CDR3 region has the DNA TGCAGTGCTGACCGTTCCGAGACGTGCACCTTC. Protein sequence: CSADRSETCTF.

The J gene is TRBJ1-1, the V gene TRBV6-5; perhaps TRBD1 as D (6 bases). The CDR3 sequence is 15 residues long. Between the trimmed V and J ends, which lost 5 bases and 1 base, there was a span of 14 bases. Per germline, CDR1 MNHEY and CDR2 SVGAGI. The CDR3 DNA sequence: TGTGCCAGCAGTGCAATATCGACAGGGAACACTGAAGCTTTCTTT. Translating gives CASSAISTGNTEAFF.

The CDR3 spells CSVEVSTGRNTIYF. CDR3 DNA: TGCAGCGTTGAAGTTTCGACAGGGAGAAACACCATATATTTT. The chain couples TRBV29-1 to TRBJ1-3; TRBD1 matches at 7 bases. J was trimmed by 5 bases and V by 1 base; bases with no gene match: 5. The V gene's germline CDR1 is SQVTM and CDR2 ANQGSEA. The CDR3 covers 14 residues.

J is TRBJ2-5 and V is TRBV7-9, with 10 bases identical to TRBD2. This CDR3 spans 16 amino acids. The germline V gene encodes CDR1 SEHNR and CDR2 FQNEAQ (reference sequence). Trimming took 4 bases from V and 3 from J; bases not matched to a gene: 8. CDR3 protein: CASSSGTSVSKETQYF. The CDR3, as DNA: TGTGCCAGCAGCTCGGGGACTAGCGTTAGCAAAGAGACCCAGTACTTC.

In this sample, this clone turned up once. V gene TRBV9 combines with J gene TRBJ1-2, with D unresolved. This CDR3 spans 14 amino acids. Trimming pared 4 bases from V and 8 bases from J, leaving 18 bases between. The germline CDR1 and CDR2 sequences are SGDLS and YYNGEE. DNA for the CDR3: TGTGCCAGCAGCCCCCCGCTGGGCAGTCCAGGCTACACCTTC. Amino acid sequence: CASSPPLGSPGYTF.

The rearrangement links TRBV27 to TRBJ2-2; TRBD1 might be the D (6 bases). V lost 4 bases to trimming and J lost 7 bases, with 13 bases between them. The CDR3 consists of 14 residues. CDR1 is MNHEY, CDR2 SMNVEV, per germline (reference sequence). The CDR3 DNA follows: TGTGCCAGCAGTTCCAGGACAGCGAACGGGGAGCTGTTTTTT. Translation gives CASSSRTANGELFF.

CDR3 in DNA: TGCGCCAGCAGCTCACGAGGAGCGGGAGTAAGCACCGGGGAGCTGTTTTTT. This codes for CASSSRGAGVSTGELFF. The gene calls are TRBV5-1 and TRBJ2-2, with TRBD2 matching over 8 bases. J gave up 4 bases and V 3 bases, and 11 bases lay outside the gene matches. The CDR3 is 17 amino acids. Germline V gene sequence: CDR1 SGHRS, CDR2 YFSETQ.

Here the CDR3 reads CAGDWCTDTQYF. The DNA for the CDR3 is TGCGCCGGTGACTGGTGCACAGATACGCAGTATTTT. The chain recombines TRBV5-1 with TRBJ2-3, with D unclear. The V end was cut by 10 bases, the J end by 1 base, with 10 bases between. Per the germline V gene, CDR1 is SGHRS and CDR2 is YFSETQ. This CDR3 has 12 residues.

This sequence joins TRBV7-6 and TRBJ2-7; TRBD2 might be the D (6 bases). Trimming shortened V by 1 base and J by 0 bases, and 13 bases separated the two germline ends. This CDR3 comprises 16 residues. Germline CDR1 is SGHVS and CDR2 is FNYEAQ. CDR3 coding DNA: TGTGCCAGCAGCTTAGTTGGGGGACTGAGCTCCTACGAGCAGTACTTC. Translating it yields CASSLVGGLSSYEQYF.

V usage is TRBV5-1 and J usage is TRBJ1-4, with D unclear. Germline V gene sequence: CDR1 SGHRS, CDR2 YFSETQ. The CDR3 runs 13 residues. Trimming shortened V by 6 bases and J by 6 bases, and 12 bases separated the two germline ends. Here the CDR3 DNA reads TGCGCCAGCAAGGGCGGAGCGGATGAAAAACTGTTTTTT. Translated, it gives CASKGGADEKLFF.

The rearrangement links TRBV28 to TRBJ2-1; perhaps TRBD2 as D (6 bases). CDR1 is MDHEN and CDR2 is SYDVKM in the germline V gene. The CDR3 consists of 14 residues. V was pared by 3 bases and J by 8 bases, with 14 bases between. CDR3 in DNA: TGTGCCAGCAGTTTTACTAGCAAGCGTTATGAGCAGTTCTTC. It yields the protein CASSFTSKRYEQFF.

This sequence joins TRBV11-2 and TRBJ2-1, with TRBD2 matching over 10 bases. Germline CDR1 reads SGHAT; CDR2 reads FQNNGV. V trimming: 2 bases; J trimming: 6 bases; junction bases outside the gene matches: 7. This CDR3 comprises 16 residues. The CDR3 loop reads CASSLQVAGGSNEQFF. The CDR3 nucleotides read TGTGCCAGCAGCTTACAGGTAGCGGGAGGATCCAATGAGCAGTTCTTC.

The V gene is TRBV6-1, the J gene TRBJ1-2; no reliable D call. The CDR3 sequence is 14 residues long. CDR1 MNHNS and CDR2 SASEGT come from the germline V gene. V was trimmed by 6 bases and J by 6 bases, leaving 17 bases between them. The CDR3 bases are TGTGCCAGCAGGCTCTCTCTGGCTCCACATGGCTACACCTTC. Its translation: CASRLSLAPHGYTF.

The genes are TRBV27 and TRBJ1-5, with a possible D match to TRBD1 (6 bases). The CDR3 sequence is 14 residues long. V was pared by 5 bases and J by 7 bases, with 15 bases between. CDR1 is MNHEY and CDR2 is SMNVEV in the germline V gene (reference sequence). The DNA of the CDR3 is TGTGCCAGCAGTCCCCTCCTAGGGGGGCAGCCCCAGCATTTT. Its protein product is CASSPLLGGQPQHF.

The chain is built from TRBV7-8 and TRBJ2-3; TRBD2 aligns across 9 bases. The germline gives CDR1 SGHVS, CDR2 FQNEAQ. This CDR3 has 16 amino acids. Germline trimming cut 5 bases from V and 2 bases from J; bases unmatched to any gene: 8. CDR3 DNA sequence: TGTGCCAGCAGCCCTCGGGCTAGCGGGACCACAGATACGCAGTATTTT. It yields the protein CASSPRASGTTDTQYF. Complete variable domain (other parts from reference TRBV7-8 and TRBJ2-3): GAGVSQSPRYKVAKRGQDVALRCDPISGHVSLFWYQQALGQGPEFLTYFQNEAQLDKSGLPSDRFFAERPEGSVSTLKIQRTQQEDSAVYLCASSPRASGTTDTQYFGPGTRLTVL.

The gene calls are TRBV10-2 and TRBJ2-5; 12 positions match TRBD2. From germline, CDR1 is WSHSY and CDR2 SAAADI. The J segment lost 5 bases and the V segment lost 7 bases, leaving 5 bases of the junction unmatched. This CDR3 spans 14 amino acids. This chain's CDR3 is CASNRLAGEETQYF. As DNA, the CDR3 is TGCGCCAGCAACCGACTAGCGGGAGAGGAGACCCAGTACTTC.